Listed below are T cell receptor beta chains from one sample, sequenced in a study of blood T cell repertoires in COVID-19. Clones were read by immunoSEQ multiplex PCR, and TCRdb kept only the in-frame ones, dropping some. The sample has roughly 200,000 clones, approximately 85% seen once. Sequencing used PBMCs or T cells enriched from blood (not recorded which). The receptors stem from a man aged 35-49 years with acute COVID-19. CDR3s include the opening cysteine and the closing phenylalanine or tryptophan. Fields, in order: clone size, V gene, D gene, J gene, CDR3 protein, CDR3 DNA. A D gene is named only where the DNA matches it firmly. Only part of the rows carry a size: once, few, many, or a class if the clone is expanded.

clone_size: NA; v_call: TRBV21-1; d_call: NA; j_call: TRBJ2-5; cdr3_aa: CASSKVGRHRVETQYF; cdr3_nt: TGTGCCAGCAGCAAAGTAGGTCGTCACAGGGTAGAGACCCAGTACTTC
clone_size: NA; v_call: TRBV3-1/TRBV3-2; d_call: NA; j_call: TRBJ1-1; cdr3_aa: CASSQGGANTEAFF; cdr3_nt: TGTGCCAGCAGCCAAGGAGGAGCGAACACTGAAGCTTTCTTT
clone_size: NA; v_call: TRBV6-1; d_call: TRBD2; j_call: TRBJ2-7; cdr3_aa: CASSGVPSGLSYEQYF; cdr3_nt: TGTGCCAGCAGTGGAGTACCTAGCGGTCTCTCCTACGAGCAGTACTTC
clone_size: NA; v_call: TRBV6-5; d_call: TRBD1; j_call: TRBJ2-5; cdr3_aa: CASTARGQATQYF; cdr3_nt: TGTGCCAGCACCGCGAGGGGGCAGGCGACCCAGTACTTC
clone_size: NA; v_call: TRBV6-1; d_call: NA; j_call: TRBJ2-7; cdr3_aa: CASSEWTGRGYEQYF; cdr3_nt: TGTGCCAGCAGTGAATGGACAGGGAGGGGCTACGAGCAGTACTTC
clone_size: NA; v_call: TRBV5-6; d_call: TRBD1; j_call: TRBJ1-3; cdr3_aa: CASSSTGGARGNTIYF; cdr3_nt: TGTGCCAGCAGCTCGACAGGGGGCGCGCGGGGAAACACCATATATTTT
clone_size: NA; v_call: TRBV7-6; d_call: TRBD2; j_call: TRBJ2-7; cdr3_aa: CASSRGGTEHYEQYF; cdr3_nt: TGTGCCAGCAGCCGGGGGGGGACGGAACACTACGAGCAGTACTTC
clone_size: NA; v_call: TRBV29-1; d_call: NA; j_call: TRBJ2-3; cdr3_aa: CSAPGWMTDTQYF; cdr3_nt: TGCAGCGCCCCAGGGTGGATGACAGATACGCAGTATTTT
clone_size: NA; v_call: TRBV5-4; d_call: NA; j_call: TRBJ1-2; cdr3_aa: CASSSRQTFWANYGYTF; cdr3_nt: TGTGCCAGCAGCTCCCGACAGACCTTTTGGGCGAACTATGGCTACACCTTC
clone_size: NA; v_call: TRBV7-6; d_call: TRBD1; j_call: TRBJ1-1; cdr3_aa: CASSLAPAGGSEAFF; cdr3_nt: TGTGCCAGCAGCTTAGCCCCCGCAGGGGGTTCCGAAGCTTTCTTT
clone_size: many; v_call: TRBV10-1; d_call: NA; j_call: TRBJ2-7; cdr3_aa: CASSESRFYEQYF; cdr3_nt: TGCGCCAGCAGTGAGTCGAGGTTTTACGAGCAGTACTTC
clone_size: NA; v_call: TRBV11-2; d_call: NA; j_call: TRBJ2-2; cdr3_aa: CASSPGPGVNTGELFF; cdr3_nt: TGTGCCAGCAGCCCGGGACCGGGGGTAAACACCGGGGAGCTGTTTTTT
clone_size: NA; v_call: TRBV4-1; d_call: NA; j_call: TRBJ2-2; cdr3_aa: CASSQGGVGELFF; cdr3_nt: TGCGCCAGCAGCCAAGGCGGAGTCGGGGAGCTGTTTTTT
clone_size: NA; v_call: TRBV27; d_call: TRBD2; j_call: TRBJ2-1; cdr3_aa: CASSGGAGRYEQFF; cdr3_nt: TGTGCCAGCAGTGGGGGTGCCGGGAGGTATGAGCAGTTCTTC
clone_size: NA; v_call: TRBV28; d_call: TRBD1; j_call: TRBJ1-2; cdr3_aa: CASSWTGSYGYTF; cdr3_nt: TGTGCCAGCAGTTGGACAGGGTCCTATGGCTACACCTTC
clone_size: NA; v_call: TRBV7-9; d_call: TRBD1; j_call: TRBJ1-1; cdr3_aa: CASSPGTGRGNTEAFF; cdr3_nt: TGTGCCAGCAGCCCTGGGACAGGGAGAGGGAACACTGAAGCTTTCTTT
clone_size: NA; v_call: TRBV5-4; d_call: NA; j_call: TRBJ2-1; cdr3_aa: CAGQKAEAYNEQFF; cdr3_nt: TGTGCCGGGCAGAAAGCAGAAGCTTACAATGAGCAGTTCTTC
clone_size: NA; v_call: TRBV27; d_call: NA; j_call: TRBJ1-1; cdr3_aa: CASSSSGIEAFF; cdr3_nt: TGTGCCAGCAGTTCCTCAGGGATTGAAGCTTTCTTT
clone_size: NA; v_call: TRBV11-2; d_call: TRBD1; j_call: TRBJ2-2; cdr3_aa: CASSLFRGPHTGELFF; cdr3_nt: TGTGCCAGCAGCTTGTTCAGGGGGCCCCACACCGGGGAGCTGTTTTTT
clone_size: NA; v_call: TRBV9; d_call: NA; j_call: TRBJ1-5; cdr3_aa: CASSVEGRQPQHF; cdr3_nt: TGTGCCAGCAGCGTCGAGGGCCGACAGCCCCAGCATTTT
clone_size: NA; v_call: TRBV11-3; d_call: NA; j_call: TRBJ2-5; cdr3_aa: CASSLGKLGNQETQYF; cdr3_nt: TGTGCCAGCAGCTTAGGCAAACTAGGAAACCAAGAGACCCAGTACTTC
clone_size: NA; v_call: TRBV18; d_call: TRBD2; j_call: TRBJ2-2; cdr3_aa: CASSPRREGPGELFF; cdr3_nt: TGTGCCAGCTCCCCGCGACGGGAGGGCCCCGGGGAGCTGTTTTTT
clone_size: NA; v_call: TRBV9; d_call: NA; j_call: TRBJ2-5; cdr3_aa: CASSVEGRGGETQYF; cdr3_nt: TGTGCCAGCAGCGTAGAGGGCAGGGGCGGCGAGACCCAGTACTTC
clone_size: NA; v_call: TRBV3-1/TRBV3-2; d_call: NA; j_call: TRBJ2-6; cdr3_aa: CASSLEKLGSGANVLTF; cdr3_nt: TGTGCCAGCAGCCTCGAGAAACTAGGGTCTGGGGCCAACGTCCTGACTTTC
clone_size: NA; v_call: TRBV5-6; d_call: NA; j_call: TRBJ1-3; cdr3_aa: CASGFRGSFSGNTIYF; cdr3_nt: TGTGCCAGCGGGTTTAGGGGGTCCTTCTCTGGAAACACCATATATTTT
clone_size: NA; v_call: TRBV7-6; d_call: TRBD2; j_call: TRBJ2-5; cdr3_aa: CASSPSSGGTETQYF; cdr3_nt: TGTGCCAGCAGCCCCTCAAGCGGGGGCACAGAGACCCAGTACTTC
clone_size: NA; v_call: TRBV11-2; d_call: TRBD1; j_call: TRBJ2-2; cdr3_aa: CASSFASQGNGELFF; cdr3_nt: TGTGCCAGCAGCTTCGCCTCACAGGGGAACGGGGAGCTGTTTTTT
clone_size: once; v_call: TRBV6-5; d_call: TRBD2; j_call: TRBJ2-1; cdr3_aa: CASSFGTSGNSEQFF; cdr3_nt: TGTGCCAGCAGTTTCGGGACTAGCGGGAATAGTGAGCAGTTCTTC
clone_size: NA; v_call: TRBV20-1; d_call: NA; j_call: TRBJ2-1; cdr3_aa: CSASRLARNEQFF; cdr3_nt: TGCAGTGCTAGTCGGCTAGCTAGGAATGAGCAGTTCTTC
clone_size: NA; v_call: TRBV5-6; d_call: TRBD1; j_call: TRBJ1-6; cdr3_aa: CASSSRTGYDSPLHF; cdr3_nt: TGTGCCAGCAGCTCCCGGACAGGGTACGATTCACCCCTCCACTTT
clone_size: NA; v_call: TRBV5-4; d_call: NA; j_call: TRBJ1-1; cdr3_aa: CASSYQGNTEAFF; cdr3_nt: TGTGCCAGCAGCTACCAGGGGAACACTGAAGCTTTCTTT
clone_size: NA; v_call: TRBV5-1; d_call: NA; j_call: TRBJ2-3; cdr3_aa: CASSLGTDGSTDTQYF; cdr3_nt: TGCGCCAGCAGCTTGGGGACAGATGGGAGCACAGATACGCAGTATTTT
clone_size: once; v_call: TRBV28; d_call: NA; j_call: TRBJ1-5; cdr3_aa: CASRTNDQPQHF; cdr3_nt: TGTGCCAGCAGGACAAATGATCAGCCCCAGCATTTT
clone_size: NA; v_call: TRBV30; d_call: NA; j_call: TRBJ1-5; cdr3_aa: CAWSVLPQGNQPQHF; cdr3_nt: TGTGCCTGGAGTGTACTCCCCCAGGGGAATCAGCCCCAGCATTTT
clone_size: NA; v_call: TRBV2; d_call: TRBD1; j_call: TRBJ1-2; cdr3_aa: CASRAGTGAYGYTF; cdr3_nt: TGTGCCAGCAGGGCCGGGACAGGGGCCTATGGCTACACCTTC
clone_size: NA; v_call: TRBV6-4; d_call: NA; j_call: TRBJ2-3; cdr3_aa: CASSESKGGTDTQYF; cdr3_nt: TGTGCCAGCAGTGAGTCTAAGGGGGGCACAGATACGCAGTATTTT
clone_size: NA; v_call: TRBV19; d_call: TRBD1; j_call: TRBJ1-2; cdr3_aa: CASSTGQIYGYTF; cdr3_nt: TGTGCCAGTAGCACGGGACAGATATATGGCTACACCTTC
clone_size: many; v_call: TRBV2; d_call: TRBD2; j_call: TRBJ2-1; cdr3_aa: CASSESSASGRLWQFF; cdr3_nt: TGTGCCAGCAGTGAGAGCTCGGCTAGCGGGAGGCTGTGGCAGTTCTTC
clone_size: NA; v_call: TRBV28; d_call: NA; j_call: TRBJ1-2; cdr3_aa: CASSPGNYGYTF; cdr3_nt: TGTGCCAGCAGCCCAGGGAACTATGGCTACACCTTC
clone_size: NA; v_call: TRBV6-4; d_call: TRBD1; j_call: TRBJ2-2; cdr3_aa: CASRRQGDVAGELFF; cdr3_nt: TGTGCCAGCAGGCGACAGGGGGACGTCGCCGGGGAGCTGTTTTTT
clone_size: NA; v_call: TRBV29-1; d_call: NA; j_call: TRBJ2-1; cdr3_aa: CSVSASSSYNEQFF; cdr3_nt: TGCAGCGTTTCAGCGTCAAGCTCCTACAATGAGCAGTTCTTC
clone_size: NA; v_call: TRBV2; d_call: NA; j_call: TRBJ1-5; cdr3_aa: CASKGHADGQPQHF; cdr3_nt: TGTGCCAGCAAGGGACACGCGGACGGTCAGCCCCAGCATTTT
clone_size: few; v_call: TRBV25-1; d_call: NA; j_call: TRBJ1-5; cdr3_aa: CASSERGHSNQPQHF; cdr3_nt: TGTGCCAGCAGTGAAAGGGGCCATAGCAATCAGCCCCAGCATTTT
clone_size: NA; v_call: TRBV3-1/TRBV3-2; d_call: NA; j_call: TRBJ2-1; cdr3_aa: CASSQELGAAEQFF; cdr3_nt: TGTGCCAGCAGCCAAGAATTAGGAGCTGCTGAGCAGTTCTTC
clone_size: NA; v_call: TRBV12-3/TRBV12-4; d_call: TRBD1; j_call: TRBJ1-1; cdr3_aa: CASTQGGEAFF; cdr3_nt: TGTGCCAGCACCCAGGGGGGTGAAGCTTTCTTT
clone_size: NA; v_call: TRBV4-1; d_call: TRBD1; j_call: TRBJ2-7; cdr3_aa: CASSQPGTGISYEQYF; cdr3_nt: TGCGCCAGCAGCCAACCGGGGACAGGGATTTCCTACGAGCAGTACTTC
clone_size: NA; v_call: TRBV7-9; d_call: NA; j_call: TRBJ1-1; cdr3_aa: CASSLESGTEAFF; cdr3_nt: TGTGCCAGCAGCTTAGAATCAGGCACTGAAGCTTTCTTT
clone_size: NA; v_call: TRBV5-8; d_call: TRBD1; j_call: TRBJ2-7; cdr3_aa: CASSLTGGLYEQYF; cdr3_nt: TGTGCCAGCAGCTTAACAGGGGGCTTATACGAGCAGTACTTC
clone_size: once; v_call: TRBV27; d_call: NA; j_call: TRBJ1-3; cdr3_aa: CASSNTREAGNTIYF; cdr3_nt: TGTGCCAGCAGTAACACACGGGAGGCTGGAAACACCATATATTTT
clone_size: once; v_call: TRBV28; d_call: TRBD1; j_call: TRBJ1-5; cdr3_aa: CATEDRGGQPQHF; cdr3_nt: TGTGCCACCGAGGACAGGGGCGGACAGCCCCAGCATTTT
clone_size: NA; v_call: TRBV27; d_call: TRBD1; j_call: TRBJ2-1; cdr3_aa: CASSYRGPANEQFF; cdr3_nt: TGTGCCAGCAGTTACAGGGGCCCTGCGAATGAGCAGTTCTTC
clone_size: NA; v_call: TRBV7-9; d_call: NA; j_call: TRBJ1-2; cdr3_aa: CASSLPLKAVTGYGYTF; cdr3_nt: TGTGCCAGCAGCTTACCTCTGAAGGCCGTGACGGGCTATGGCTACACCTTC